This T cell receptor beta chain was recorded in a study of T cell responses to AZD1222 COVID-19 vaccine. Trimming cost V 5 bases and J 12 bases; bases outside gene matches: 7. CDR1 MNHEY and CDR2 SVGAGI come from the germline V gene. CDR3 size: 13 residues. Findings and caveats of the study: Regions 160-218 and 743-854 held dominance among vaccine-associated CD4 TCRs, which spanned spike.

The protocol was immunoSEQ multiplex PCR, while the TCRdb copy is restricted to in-frame clones and leaves out a portion. This table holds 250,000 to 300,000 clones, 94% found once. Details on this clone: What it recognizes is unknown.

The sequenced sample was peripheral blood, obtained 28 days after the second AZD1222 dose. This sequence was found in an adult who received the AZD1222 COVID-19 vaccine. The chain links TRBV6-5 to TRBJ1-1, with TRBD1 identical over 12 bases. CDR3 protein: CASSQGQGARTFF. The DNA of the CDR3 is TGTGCCAGCAGTCAGGGACAGGGGGCGCGTACTTTCTTT.